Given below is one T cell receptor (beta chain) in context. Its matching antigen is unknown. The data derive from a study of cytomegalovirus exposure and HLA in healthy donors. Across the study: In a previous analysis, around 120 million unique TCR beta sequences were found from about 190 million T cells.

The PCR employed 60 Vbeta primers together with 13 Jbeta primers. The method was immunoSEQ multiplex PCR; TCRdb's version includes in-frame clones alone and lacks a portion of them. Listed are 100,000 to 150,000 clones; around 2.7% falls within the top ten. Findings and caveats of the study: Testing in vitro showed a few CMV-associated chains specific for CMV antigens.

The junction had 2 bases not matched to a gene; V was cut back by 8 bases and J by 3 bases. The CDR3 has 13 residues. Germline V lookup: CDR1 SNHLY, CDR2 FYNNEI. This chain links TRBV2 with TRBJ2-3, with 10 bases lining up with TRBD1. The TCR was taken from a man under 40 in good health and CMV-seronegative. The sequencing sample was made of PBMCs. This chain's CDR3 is CASGQGVTDTQYF. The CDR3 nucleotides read TGTGCCAGCGGACAGGGGGTAACAGATACGCAGTATTTT.